The clone carrying this T cell receptor (beta chain) appeared a few times. Its antigen is as yet unknown. The data stem from a study of cytomegalovirus exposure and HLA in healthy donors. The PCR had 60 Vbeta and 13 Jbeta primers. Clones were read by immunoSEQ multiplex PCR, and TCRdb kept only the in-frame ones, dropping some. The sample has about 130,000 clones; about 79% are singletons. Study-level points and caveats: Immune exposure data for these donors was limited to CMV serostatus. Upon later analysis, TCR association rates were observed to vary by HLA locus, being highest for DRB1 and lowest for HLA-C. High sensitivity and specificity were reportedly achieved when the classifier diagnosed cytomegalovirus status. It was about 180 TCR beta chains that were listed as cytomegalovirus-associated.

Sample: PBMCs. The sequence was obtained from a man aged 50 to 60 in good health and CMV-seronegative.

For the CDR3, the DNA is TGTGCCAGCTCACCTAATCAGCAGGGGCCTAACTATGGCTACACCTTC. Translated, it gives CASSPNQQGPNYGYTF. The chain carries TRBV18 and TRBJ1-2; possible D gene TRBD1, 6 bases. Trimming took 3 bases from V and 0 from J, leaving 14 bases between them. This CDR3 contains 16 residues. Germline CDR1 and CDR2: KGHSH and LQKENI.